The next 8 T cell receptor beta chains were all read from a single sample in a study of T cells in Graves' hyperthyroidism and ophthalmopathy. Regions amplified from RNA transcripts were the TCR beta CDR3 regions. In the first-round RT-PCR of the TCR CDR3, the HTBI primer set was used. MiXCR, applied by TCRdb to the multiplex PCR reads, yields one record per CDR3 protein. The table records about 280,000 distinct CDR3 sequences, less than 30% of them present only once. The sequencing input was blood. These receptors were collected from a man aged 35-49 years with Graves' hyperthyroidism that later progressed to Graves' ophthalmopathy.

This clonotype was counted at least ten times. The chain couples TRBV18 to TRBJ2-5; 8 nucleotides align to TRBD1. The germline V gene encodes CDR1 KGHSH and CDR2 LQKENI. CDR3 length: 16 amino acids. V gave up 2 bases and J gave up 7 bases; unmatched junction bases: 12. Here the CDR3 reads CASSPGRGTGPGTQYF. CDR3 coding DNA: TGTGCCAGCTCACCAGGTCGGGGGACAGGTCCTGGGACCCAGTACTTC.

V is TRBV7-2 and J is TRBJ2-5; D is unresolved. In germline, CDR1 is SGHTA, CDR2 FQGNSA. The CDR3 consists of 13 residues. Deletions cut 4 bases from V and 2 bases from J, with 8 bases between. In nucleotides, the CDR3 is TGTGCCAGCAGCTCCGACGCACAAGAGACCCAGTACTTC. Protein product: CASSSDAQETQYF.

Ten or more counts support this clonotype. This sequence joins TRBV6-2 or TRBV6-3 and TRBJ2-2; D gene unclear. Trimming stripped 7 bases from V and 6 bases from J, with 9 bases between. The CDR3 extends over 12 amino acids. Germline V gene lookup returns CDR1 MNHEY and CDR2 SVGEGT. CDR3 sequence reads: CASNVGPGELFF. The CDR3 DNA reads TGTGCCAGCAACGTCGGGCCCGGGGAGCTGTTTTTT.

In its sample, this clonotype was seen many times. The chain combines TRBV20-1 with TRBJ2-5; tentatively, D is TRBD1 or TRBD2 (5 bases each). CDR3 length: 16 residues. The V end was cut by 3 bases, the J end by 5 bases, with 22 bases between. From germline, CDR1 is DFQATT and CDR2 SNEGSKA (reference sequence). This chain's CDR3 is CSASPFFKRGVETQYF. DNA of the CDR3: TGCAGTGCTAGCCCTTTTTTTAAGAGAGGGGTGGAGACCCAGTACTTC.

The V gene is TRBV19, the J gene TRBJ1-5, with D unresolved. The CDR3 is 15 amino acids. The germline CDR1 and CDR2 sequences are LNHDA and SQIVND (reference sequence). Trimming removed 2 bases from V and 1 base from J, with 9 bases in between. CDR3 region: CASSIWGSSNQPQHF. The DNA for the CDR3 is TGTGCCAGTAGTATATGGGGATCCAGCAATCAGCCCCAGCATTTT.

CDR3 sequence reads: CASTGQFRSYSNQPQHF. CDR3 in DNA: TGTGCCAGCACAGGACAGTTTCGAAGTTATAGCAATCAGCCCCAGCATTTT. The V call is TRBV6-1, the J call TRBJ1-5; tentative D call: TRBD1 (6 bases). The V gene's germline CDR1 is MNHNS and CDR2 SASEGT. This CDR3 is 17 amino acids long. Trimming pared 7 bases from V and 0 bases from J, leaving 19 bases between.

The V gene is TRBV6-5, the J gene TRBJ1-1, with a weak D call TRBD1 (5 bases). V was pared by 6 bases and J by 0 bases, with 14 bases between. The CDR3 sequence is 15 residues long. In germline, CDR1 is MNHEY, CDR2 SVGAGI. CDR3 DNA: TGTGCCAGCAGATATCAGGGTCTTTTGAACACTGAAGCTTTCTTT. This translates into CASRYQGLLNTEAFF.

This clonotype was counted at least ten times. This chain connects TRBV5-6 to TRBJ1-5; possible D gene TRBD1, 5 bases. Germline V gene sequence: CDR1 SGHDT, CDR2 YYEEEE. Trimming removed 4 bases from V and 7 bases from J, with 15 bases in between. The CDR3 sequence is 14 residues long. CDR3 coding DNA: TGTGCCAGCAGCGGGGGGACTGGGGGACAGCCCCAGCATTTT. This codes for CASSGGTGGQPQHF.